The 29 T cell receptor beta chains reported below all come from one sample, sequenced in a study of control samples from healthy donors and cancer patients. The repertoire was sequenced with immunoSEQ multiplex PCR; TCRdb's copy has only in-frame clones and lacks some. The sample contains about 250,000 clones, approximately 80% of which appear only once. Sequencing was carried out using PBMCs. The receptors come from a woman aged 55-69 years with lung cancer.

V is TRBV6-6 and J is TRBJ1-2; D gene ambiguous. The CDR3 loop spans 13 amino acids. The V gene lost 6 bases and the J gene lost 6 bases, with 14 bases spanning the gap. Germline V CDR1 and CDR2: MNHNY, SVGAGI (reference sequence). In DNA, the CDR3 is TGTGCCAGCAGCCCCGTGACGGGGAATGGCTACACCTTC. Amino acids: CASSPVTGNGYTF.

This clone was picked up a small number of times. Other DNA sequences in this sample translate to the same CDR3. V is TRBV5-1 and J is TRBJ2-2; 9 nucleotides match TRBD1. The CDR3 loop spans 15 amino acids. CDR1 SGHRS and CDR2 YFSETQ come from the germline V gene. J gave up 3 bases and V 0 bases, and 0 bases lay outside the gene matches. CDR3 bases: TGCGCCAGCAGCTTGGGACAGGGGGACACCGGGGAGCTGTTTTTT. It translates to CASSLGQGDTGELFF. The whole variable domain, filled in from reference TRBV5-1 and TRBJ2-2, reads KAGVTQTPRYLIKTRGQQVTLSCSPISGHRSVSWYQQTPGQGLQFLFEYFSETQRNKGNFPGRFSGRQFSNSRSEMNVSTLELGDSALYLCASSLGQGDTGELFFGEGSRLTVL.

The rearrangement joins TRBV5-1 to TRBJ1-5, with TRBD1 as a possible D gene (5 bases). This CDR3 is built from 14 residues. Per germline, CDR1 SGHRS and CDR2 YFSETQ. Trimming shortened V by 1 base and J by 8 bases, and 13 bases separated the two germline ends. CDR3 region: CASSLKGEEKPQHF. CDR3 coding DNA: TGCGCCAGCAGCTTGAAAGGGGAAGAGAAGCCCCAGCATTTT.

This chain joins TRBV2 and TRBJ1-6, with D tentatively TRBD1 (6 bases). The CDR3 consists of 15 residues. Trimming pared 2 bases from V and 10 bases from J, leaving 15 bases between. Germline values: CDR1 SNHLY, CDR2 FYNNEI. This chain's CDR3 is CASSERGQGLSPLHF. The CDR3 DNA is TGTGCCAGCAGTGAACGGGGACAAGGACTGTCACCCCTCCACTTT.

This chain links TRBV9 with TRBJ1-1; 10 bases map to TRBD1. Trimming removed 3 bases from V and 5 bases from J; junction bases left unmatched: 7. Germline V gives CDR1 SGDLS, CDR2 YYNGEE. CDR3 length: 15 amino acids. The CDR3 loop reads CASSGWDRGKTEAFF. In DNA form, the CDR3 reads TGTGCCAGCAGCGGCTGGGACAGGGGAAAAACTGAAGCTTTCTTT.

This clone appeared a few times. This chain links TRBV7-3 with TRBJ1-1; the D gene is possibly TRBD1 (5 bases). Germline lookup yields CDR1 SGHTA and CDR2 FQGTGA. The ends were cut back, 1 base at V and 4 bases at J, with 13 bases in the middle. The CDR3 runs 15 residues. CDR3 DNA sequence: TGTGCCAGCAGCTTAAGTTCAAGGGGAGTCACTGAAGCTTTCTTT. This translates into CASSLSSRGVTEAFF.

The V call is TRBV4-2, the J call TRBJ2-3; 10 nucleotides agree with TRBD2. V dropped 0 bases and J dropped 5; count of bases not matched to a gene: 8. CDR1 LGHNA and CDR2 YNFKEQ come from the germline V gene. CDR3 length equals 17 residues. The CDR3: CASSQDGSGGAGDTQYF. The CDR3 DNA sequence: TGTGCCAGCAGCCAAGATGGGAGCGGGGGGGCTGGAGATACGCAGTATTTT.

The chain uses TRBV7-2 and TRBJ2-1; D is ambiguous. V was clipped by 2 bases and J by 7 bases, with 6 bases between them. CDR3 length equals 12 residues. CDR1 and CDR2 from the germline V gene are SGHTA and FQGNSA. CDR3 DNA: TGTGCCAGCAGCTTACTTCTAAATGAGCAGTTCTTC. This encodes CASSLLLNEQFF. Full variable domain (rest looked up from reference TRBV7-2 and TRBJ2-1): GAGVSQSPSNKVTEKGKDVELRCDPISGHTALYWYRQSLGQGLEFLIYFQGNSAPDKSGLPSDRFSAERTGGSVSTLTIQRTQQEDSAVYLCASSLLLNEQFFGPGTRLTVL.

This chain uses TRBV2 with TRBJ1-3; no clear D gene. Looked up from germline, CDR1 is SNHLY and CDR2 is FYNNEI. The CDR3 runs 16 residues. Trimming left V 1 base short and J 4 bases short, with 14 bases between. CDR3 in DNA: TGTGCCAGCAGTGAAGAGGGCCGGATCCTCGGAAACACCATATATTTT. It yields the protein CASSEEGRILGNTIYF.

The chain recombines TRBV10-1 with TRBJ2-1; 11 bases map to TRBD2. The CDR3 contains 16 residues. The V and J ends lost 5 bases and 8 bases, in that order; junction bases with no gene match: 11. CDR1 and CDR2 from the germline V gene are WNHNN and SYGVQD (reference sequence). The CDR3 coding sequence is TGCGCCAGCAGTCCTACTCCTAGCGGGGGGTTCTATGAGCAGTTCTTC. This gives the protein CASSPTPSGGFYEQFF.

The chain couples TRBV5-1 to TRBJ1-1, with D unresolved. This CDR3 spans 15 amino acids. The germline CDR1 and CDR2 sequences are SGHRS and YFSETQ. With 4 bases removed from V and 5 bases from J, the gap between germline ends came to 18 bases. The CDR3 nucleotides read TGCGCCAGCAGCCTCCAACAACCGACGAGGACTGAAGCTTTCTTT. This encodes CASSLQQPTRTEAFF.

The chain combines TRBV10-2 with TRBJ1-6, with 8 nucleotides matching TRBD1. CDR3 length: 14 amino acids. The J segment lost 8 bases and the V segment lost 6 bases, leaving 6 bases of the junction unmatched. Germline V gives CDR1 WSHSY, CDR2 SAAADI. The CDR3: CASSDRGLHSPLHF. As DNA, the CDR3 is TGCGCCAGCAGCGACAGGGGTTTACATTCACCCCTCCACTTT.

This chain uses TRBV5-1 with TRBJ1-1; D uncertain. Germline CDR1 is SGHRS and CDR2 is YFSETQ. The CDR3 consists of 15 residues. V lost 3 bases to trimming and J lost 0 bases, with 12 bases between them. This CDR3 is CASSSDTRLNTEAFF. Written as DNA, the CDR3 is TGCGCCAGCAGCTCGGATACTAGATTGAACACTGAAGCTTTCTTT. The entire variable domain, with the rest obtained from reference TRBV5-1 and TRBJ1-1, is as follows: KAGVTQTPRYLIKTRGQQVTLSCSPISGHRSVSWYQQTPGQGLQFLFEYFSETQRNKGNFPGRFSGRQFSNSRSEMNVSTLELGDSALYLCASSSDTRLNTEAFFGQGTRLTVV.

The genes are TRBV19 and TRBJ1-3, with TRBD1 identical over 9 bases. V was clipped by 3 bases and J by 2 bases; unmatched bases: 2. CDR3 size: 15 residues. CDR1 LNHDA and CDR2 SQIVND come from the germline V gene (reference sequence). The CDR3 DNA sequence: TGTGCCAGTAGTATCGGGACAGGGCCTGGAAACACCATATATTTT. Translating it yields CASSIGTGPGNTIYF.

The J gene is TRBJ1-5, the V gene TRBV19; TRBD1 matches 10 bases. CDR3 size: 15 residues. Per the germline V gene, CDR1 is LNHDA and CDR2 is SQIVND (reference sequence). Unmatched junction bases numbered 7, after V lost 9 bases and J lost 2 bases. CDR3 coding DNA: TGTGCCAGCAGCGCCGGGACAGGGGGCAATCAGCCCCAGCATTTT. Translating gives CASSAGTGGNQPQHF.

This chain connects TRBV19 to TRBJ2-1; 8 nucleotides line up with TRBD2. CDR3 length: 12 amino acids. Germline CDR1 reads LNHDA; CDR2 reads SQIVND (reference sequence). Unmatched junction bases numbered 6, after V lost 9 bases and J lost 8 bases. CDR3 nucleotide sequence: TGTGCCAGCCGGGGGGGGATCTATGAGCAGTTCTTC. Protein sequence: CASRGGIYEQFF.

The chain couples TRBV5-1 to TRBJ1-6; D call uncertain. The CDR3 spans 15 residues. Between the trimmed V and J ends, which lost 1 base and 0 bases, there was a span of 5 bases. From germline, CDR1 is SGHRS and CDR2 YFSETQ. CDR3 in DNA: TGCGCCAGCAGCTTGTTCGGCTCCTATAATTCACCCCTCCACTTT. This encodes CASSLFGSYNSPLHF.

The rearrangement uses TRBV2 and TRBJ2-2; no reliable D call. The CDR3 runs to 13 residues. Germline loops: CDR1 SNHLY, CDR2 FYNNEI. Trimming stripped 7 bases from V and 4 bases from J, with 10 bases between. The CDR3 loop is CASKESFTGELFF. CDR3 bases: TGTGCCAGCAAAGAGTCTTTCACCGGGGAGCTGTTTTTT.

The V gene is TRBV7-9, the J gene TRBJ2-1, with TRBD2 matching 8 bases. This CDR3 has 15 residues. V lost 3 bases and J lost 2; bases outside the gene matches: 3. The germline V gene encodes CDR1 SEHNR and CDR2 FQNEAQ (reference sequence). DNA for the CDR3: TGTGCCAGCAGCTTTTGGACTAGCCCCTACAATGAGCAGTTCTTC. Translated: CASSFWTSPYNEQFF.

This chain links TRBV11-3 with TRBJ2-7; 7 nucleotides agree with TRBD1. The CDR3 extends over 14 amino acids. From germline, CDR1 is SGHNT and CDR2 YENEEA. V gave up 6 bases and J gave up 2 bases; unmatched junction bases: 7. The CDR3 is CASSAQGSTYEQYF. CDR3 in DNA: TGTGCCAGCAGTGCACAGGGGAGCACCTACGAGCAGTACTTC. Full variable domain (rest looked up from reference TRBV11-3 and TRBJ2-7): EAGVVQSPRYKIIEKKQPVAFWCNPISGHNTLYWYLQNLGQGPELLIRYENEEAVDDSQLPKDRFSAERLKGVDSTLKIQPAELGDSAVYLCASSAQGSTYEQYFGPGTRLTVT.

The V and J genes are TRBV3-1 (or the pseudogene TRBV3-2) and TRBJ1-3, with unresolved D. The CDR3 has 13 amino acids. Germline lookup yields CDR1 LGHDT and CDR2 YNNKEL (reference sequence). Between the trimmed V and J ends, which lost 4 bases and 9 bases, there was a span of 13 bases. The CDR3 is CASSRPGAGTIYF. The CDR3 DNA reads as TGTGCCAGCAGCCGGCCGGGAGCCGGCACCATATATTTT.

This clone was found a few times. The chain links TRBV11-2 to TRBJ2-1, with 8 bases lining up with TRBD2. Per germline, CDR1 SGHAT and CDR2 FQNNGV. This CDR3 comprises 16 residues. V gave up 5 bases and J gave up 4 bases; unmatched junction bases: 10. The CDR3 here is CASSQTRGLVYNEQFF. The CDR3 DNA reads as TGTGCCAGCAGCCAAACCAGGGGACTAGTGTACAATGAGCAGTTCTTC.

The rearrangement uses TRBV5-1 and TRBJ2-2; 7 bases fit TRBD2. The CDR3 runs 16 residues. V lost 4 bases to trimming and J lost 7 bases; unmatched junction nucleotides: 13. Germline V gene lookup returns CDR1 SGHRS and CDR2 YFSETQ. CDR3 region: CASSARLTREGGELFF. The CDR3 DNA follows: TGCGCCAGCAGCGCGCGACTTACCAGGGAGGGCGGGGAGCTGTTTTTT.

The gene calls are TRBV4-2 and TRBJ2-6; D might be TRBD1 (5 bases). V dropped 1 base and J dropped 1 base, with 11 bases sitting between them. This CDR3 comprises 17 residues. Germline lookup yields CDR1 LGHNA and CDR2 YNFKEQ. The CDR3 sequence is CASSQVSGSSGANVLTF. CDR3 bases: TGTGCCAGCAGCCAAGTATCAGGGTCATCTGGGGCCAACGTCCTGACTTTC.

This clone has more than one count but fewer than ten. The V call is TRBV19, the J call TRBJ1-1, with D perhaps matching TRBD1 (5 bases). The CDR3 length is 14 residues. The germline V and J ends were trimmed by 7 bases and 7 bases, with 19 bases remaining between them. In germline, CDR1 is LNHDA, CDR2 SQIVND (reference sequence). CDR3 in DNA: TGTGCCAGTACCCCGGCAGGGCAAATGGGTGAAGCTTTCTTT. Its protein is CASTPAGQMGEAFF.

The chain uses TRBV5-1 and TRBJ1-2; a weak D match, TRBD1 (6 bases). The CDR3 sequence is 13 residues long. The germline CDR1 and CDR2 sequences are SGHRS and YFSETQ. V dropped 4 bases and J dropped 0 bases, with 7 bases sitting between them. This CDR3 is CASSGQSNYGYTF. As DNA, the CDR3 is TGCGCCAGCAGCGGACAGTCTAACTATGGCTACACCTTC.

This chain joins TRBV9 and TRBJ1-6; no clear D gene. The CDR3 covers 15 residues. CDR1 and CDR2 from the germline V gene are SGDLS and YYNGEE. Trimming pared 0 bases from V and 7 bases from J, leaving 11 bases between. The CDR3: CASSVGSSINSPLHF. As DNA, the CDR3 is TGTGCCAGCAGCGTAGGGTCTTCTATAAATTCACCCCTCCACTTT.

V and J are TRBV18 and TRBJ2-1; D possibly corresponds to TRBD2 (6 bases). The CDR3 contains 15 residues. Germline lookup yields CDR1 KGHSH and CDR2 LQKENI. Trimming stripped 1 base from V and 2 bases from J, with 9 bases between. The DNA for the CDR3 is TGTGCCAGCTCACCACGGGGCGGGACCTACAATGAGCAGTTCTTC. Its protein is CASSPRGGTYNEQFF.

The chain combines TRBV4-2 with TRBJ2-3, with D tentatively TRBD1 (5 bases). This CDR3 spans 16 amino acids. The germline CDR1 and CDR2 sequences are LGHNA and YNFKEQ. Trimming took 0 bases from V and 0 from J, leaving 10 bases between them. The CDR3 bases are TGTGCCAGCAGCCAAGATAGGACAACCAGCACAGATACGCAGTATTTT. It is translated as CASSQDRTTSTDTQYF.